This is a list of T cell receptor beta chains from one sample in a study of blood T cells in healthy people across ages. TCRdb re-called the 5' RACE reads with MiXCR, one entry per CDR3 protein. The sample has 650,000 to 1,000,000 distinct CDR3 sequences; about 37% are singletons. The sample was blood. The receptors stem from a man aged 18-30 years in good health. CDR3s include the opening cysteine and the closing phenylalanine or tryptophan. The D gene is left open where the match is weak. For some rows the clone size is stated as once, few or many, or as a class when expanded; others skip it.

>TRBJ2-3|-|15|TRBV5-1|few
TGCGCCAGCAGCGCCGGGGCCCCTAGCACAGATACGCAGTATTTT
CASSAGAPSTDTQYF
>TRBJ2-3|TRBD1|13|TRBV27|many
TGTGCCAGCAGTCCCTCGGGACAGCCGACCAAGTATTTT
CASSPSGQPTKYF
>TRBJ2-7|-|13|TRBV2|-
TGTGCCAGCGGGGAAGGGCGCCTCTACGAGCAGTACTTC
CASGEGRLYEQYF
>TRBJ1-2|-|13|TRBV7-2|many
TGTGCCAGCAGTTTGATGGGAGACTATGGCTACACCTTC
CASSLMGDYGYTF
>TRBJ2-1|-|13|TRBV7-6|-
TGTGCCAGCAGCGGGGGGGCCACGCATGAGCAGTTCTTC
CASSGGATHEQFF
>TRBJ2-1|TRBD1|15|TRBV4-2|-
TGTGCCAGCACTGACGGGACAGCTAAATACAATGAGCAGTTCTTC
CASTDGTAKYNEQFF
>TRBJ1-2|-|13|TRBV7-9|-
TGTGCCAGCAGCCCGGGCGGGGGGCATGGCTACACCTTC
CASSPGGGHGYTF
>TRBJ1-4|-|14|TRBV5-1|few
TGCGCCAGCAGCCACGGACGGACGAATGAAAAACTGTTTTTT
CASSHGRTNEKLFF
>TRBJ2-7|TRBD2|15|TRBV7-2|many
TGTGCCAGCAGCTTAGTTTTAGCGGGGCTTAGCGAGCAGTACTTC
CASSLVLAGLSEQYF
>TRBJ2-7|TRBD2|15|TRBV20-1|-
TGCAGTGCCCACGGGGCGGGGGGTCAAGCCTACGAGCAGTACTTC
CSAHGAGGQAYEQYF
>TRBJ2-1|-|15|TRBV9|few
TGTGCCAGCAGCCCCTCACAGGCGCAGGTCAATGAGCAGTTCTTC
CASSPSQAQVNEQFF
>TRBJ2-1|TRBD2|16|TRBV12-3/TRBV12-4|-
TGTGCCAGCAGCCCGGGGACTAGCGGGGGAGGTGATGAGCAGTTCTTC
CASSPGTSGGGDEQFF